This T cell receptor (beta chain) was captured by sequencing in a study of blood T cell repertoires in COVID-19. Study information: The United States, Italy and Spain supplied acute and convalescent COVID-19 samples. Sources were T cells, B-cell-depleted T cells, or PBMCs; the material itself was cDNA or gDNA.

Trimming took 2 bases from V and 10 from J, leaving 10 bases between them. The CDR3 has 12 amino acids. Germline V gene lookup returns CDR1 MNHEY and CDR2 SVGAGI. In the authors' workflow: Nucleated cell number was recorded as an estimate derived from reference gene primer amplification. Repertoires were generated with immunoSEQ multiplex PCR, while TCRdb's copy carries only in-frame clones and drops some. V, J and clone size derive from that table, while D and trimming were established from the DNA sequence. Of about 80,000 clones listed, roughly 87% are singletons. This sequence joins TRBV6-5 and TRBJ2-3; D may be TRBD1 (5 bases). Source material: peripheral blood. The TCR sequence derives from a man older than 75 with acute or convalescent COVID-19. CDR3 in amino acids: CASSYAREPQYF. In nucleotides, the CDR3 is TGTGCCAGCAGTTACGCCAGGGAACCGCAGTATTTT.